The entry below describes one T cell receptor beta chain. The sample is drawn from a study of blood T cells in healthy people across ages. Primed by a sample-barcoded 5' primer and a J-beta primer mix, a second PCR proceeded for roughly 6 to 12 cycles. TCRdb ran MiXCR on the 5' RACE reads and lists one entry per CDR3 protein. Counted here are almost 550,000 distinct CDR3 sequences, around 24% occurring once; the ten biggest clones make up roughly 10%. The length of the CDR3 is 12 residues. Germline V lookup: CDR1 SQVTM, CDR2 ANQGSEA. V was clipped by 7 bases and J by 4 bases; unmatched bases: 5. Those donating, healthy Caucasian individuals from Russia, were aged roughly 6 to 100. The same data also contributed to another study, on T cells of mothers and their children. That source reports: Several children and their three healthy Caucasian mothers were the donors.

The chain combines TRBV29-1 with TRBJ1-2, with TRBD1 matching over 8 bases. The specimen sequenced was blood. The TCR sequence derives from a boy aged 10-17 years in good health. DNA of the CDR3: TGCAGCGCCCGGACAGGGACCTATGGCTACACCTTC. Protein product: CSARTGTYGYTF.